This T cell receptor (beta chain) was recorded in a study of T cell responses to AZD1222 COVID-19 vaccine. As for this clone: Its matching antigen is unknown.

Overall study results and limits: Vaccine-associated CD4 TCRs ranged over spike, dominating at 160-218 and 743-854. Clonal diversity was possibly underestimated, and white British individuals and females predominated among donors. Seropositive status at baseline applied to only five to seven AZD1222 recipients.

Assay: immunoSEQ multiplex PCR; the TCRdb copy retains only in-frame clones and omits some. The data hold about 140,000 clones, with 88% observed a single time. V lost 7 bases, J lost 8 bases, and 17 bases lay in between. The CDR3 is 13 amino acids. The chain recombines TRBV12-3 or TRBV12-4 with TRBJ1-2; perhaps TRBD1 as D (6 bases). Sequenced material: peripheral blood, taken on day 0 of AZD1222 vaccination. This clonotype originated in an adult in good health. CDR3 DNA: TGTGCCAGCAATCCCCTCAGGGGTGGGGGCTACACCTTC. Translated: CASNPLRGGGYTF.